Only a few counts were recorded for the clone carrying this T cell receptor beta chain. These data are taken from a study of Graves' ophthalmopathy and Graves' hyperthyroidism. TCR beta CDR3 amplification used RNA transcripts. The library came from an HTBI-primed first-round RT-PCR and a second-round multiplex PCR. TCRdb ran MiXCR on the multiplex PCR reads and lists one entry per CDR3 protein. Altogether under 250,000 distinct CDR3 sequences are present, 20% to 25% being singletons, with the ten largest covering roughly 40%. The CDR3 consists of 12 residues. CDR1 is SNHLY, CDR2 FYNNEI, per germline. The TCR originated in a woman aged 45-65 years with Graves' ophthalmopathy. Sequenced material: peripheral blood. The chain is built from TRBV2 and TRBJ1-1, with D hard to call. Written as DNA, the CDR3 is TGTGCGAGGATGGGCCTGAACACTGAAGCTTTCTTT. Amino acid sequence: CARMGLNTEAFF.